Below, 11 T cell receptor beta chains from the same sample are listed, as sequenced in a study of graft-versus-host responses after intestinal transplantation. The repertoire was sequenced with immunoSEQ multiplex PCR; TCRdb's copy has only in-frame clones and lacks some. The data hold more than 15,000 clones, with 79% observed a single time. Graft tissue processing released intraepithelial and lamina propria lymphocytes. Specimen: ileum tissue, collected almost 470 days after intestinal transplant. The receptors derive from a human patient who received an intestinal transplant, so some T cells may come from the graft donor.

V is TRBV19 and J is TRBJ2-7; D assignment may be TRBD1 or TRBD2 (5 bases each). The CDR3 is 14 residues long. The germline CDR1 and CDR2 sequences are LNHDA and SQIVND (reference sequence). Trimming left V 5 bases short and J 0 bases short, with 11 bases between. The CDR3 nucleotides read TGTGCCAGTAGTCCGGTGGGGGTCTCCTACGAGCAGTACTTC. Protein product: CASSPVGVSYEQYF.

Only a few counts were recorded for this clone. The CDR3 region has the DNA TGTGCCAGCAGCTTAGGCAGCCTAAGGGCCTATGGCTACACCTTC. Encoded protein: CASSLGSLRAYGYTF. The chain has TRBV7-9 and TRBJ1-2; no firm D call. The CDR3 runs 15 residues. With 1 base removed from V and 4 bases from J, the gap between germline ends came to 13 bases. Germline V CDR1 and CDR2: SEHNR, FQNEAQ (reference sequence). The full variable domain, rest sourced from reference TRBV7-9 and TRBJ1-2, is DTGVSQNPRHKITKRGQNVTFRCDPISEHNRLYWYRQTLGQGPEFLTYFQNEAQLEKSRLLSDRFSAERPKGSFSTLEIQRTEQGDSAMYLCASSLGSLRAYGYTFGSGTRLTVV.

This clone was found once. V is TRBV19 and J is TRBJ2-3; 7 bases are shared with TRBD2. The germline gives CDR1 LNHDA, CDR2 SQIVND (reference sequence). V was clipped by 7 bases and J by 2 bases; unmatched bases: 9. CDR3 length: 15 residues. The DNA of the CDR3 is TGTGCCAGTAACCGGGGAGGGGCCCACACAGATACGCAGTATTTT. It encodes CASNRGGAHTDTQYF.

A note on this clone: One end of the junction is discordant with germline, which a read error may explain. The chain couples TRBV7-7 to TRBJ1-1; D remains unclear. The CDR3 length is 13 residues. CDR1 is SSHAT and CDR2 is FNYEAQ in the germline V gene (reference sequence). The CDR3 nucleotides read TGTGCTAGCAGCTTAGCAGAGTACACTGAAGCTTTCTTT. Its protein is CASSLAEYTEAFF.

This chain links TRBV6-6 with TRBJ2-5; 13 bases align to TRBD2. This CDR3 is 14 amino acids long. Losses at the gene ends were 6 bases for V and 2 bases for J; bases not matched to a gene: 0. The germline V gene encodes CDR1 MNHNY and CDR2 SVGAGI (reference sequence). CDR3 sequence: CASRLAGGQETQYF. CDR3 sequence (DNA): TGTGCCAGCAGACTAGCGGGGGGGCAAGAGACCCAGTACTTC.

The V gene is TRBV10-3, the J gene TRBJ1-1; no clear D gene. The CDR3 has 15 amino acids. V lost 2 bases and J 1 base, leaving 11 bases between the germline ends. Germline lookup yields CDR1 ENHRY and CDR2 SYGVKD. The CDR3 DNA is TGTGCCATCAGTGAGCTCGACGATGAGAACACTGAAGCTTTCTTT. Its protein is CAISELDDENTEAFF.

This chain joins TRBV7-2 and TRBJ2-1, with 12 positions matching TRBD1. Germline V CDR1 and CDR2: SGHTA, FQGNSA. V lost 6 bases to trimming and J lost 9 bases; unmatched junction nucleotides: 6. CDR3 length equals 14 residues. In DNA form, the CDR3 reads TGTGCCAGCAGGGGGACAGGGGGCGCGGGTGAGCAGTTCTTC. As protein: CASRGTGGAGEQFF.

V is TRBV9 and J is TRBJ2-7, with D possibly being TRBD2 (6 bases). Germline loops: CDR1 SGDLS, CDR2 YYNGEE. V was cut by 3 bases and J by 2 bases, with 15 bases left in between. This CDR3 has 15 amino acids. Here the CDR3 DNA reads TGTGCCAGCAGCGACGAACCGGGGAGGACCTACGAGCAGTACTTC. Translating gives CASSDEPGRTYEQYF.

The CDR3, as DNA: TGTGCCAGCTCCAACGAGGATAGAAACACTGAAGCTTTCTTT. Its protein is CASSNEDRNTEAFF. This sequence joins TRBV18 and TRBJ1-1; D remains unclear. Germline V lookup: CDR1 KGHSH, CDR2 LQKENI. This CDR3 contains 14 residues. V lost 6 bases, J lost 2 bases, and 13 bases lay in between. The full variable domain, in which reference TRBV18 and TRBJ1-1 provide the parts outside the CDR3, is NAGVMQNPRHLVRRRGQEARLRCSPMKGHSHVYWYRQLPEEGLKFMVYLQKENIIDESGMPKERFSAEFPKEGPSILRIQQVVRGDSAAYFCASSNEDRNTEAFFGQGTRLTVV.

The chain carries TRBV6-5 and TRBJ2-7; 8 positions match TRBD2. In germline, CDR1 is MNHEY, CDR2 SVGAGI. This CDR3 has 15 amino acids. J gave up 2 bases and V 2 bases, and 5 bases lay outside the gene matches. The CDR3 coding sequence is TGTGCCAGCAGTTACGGTAGCGGGGTCCCCTACGAGCAGTACTTC. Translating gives CASSYGSGVPYEQYF.

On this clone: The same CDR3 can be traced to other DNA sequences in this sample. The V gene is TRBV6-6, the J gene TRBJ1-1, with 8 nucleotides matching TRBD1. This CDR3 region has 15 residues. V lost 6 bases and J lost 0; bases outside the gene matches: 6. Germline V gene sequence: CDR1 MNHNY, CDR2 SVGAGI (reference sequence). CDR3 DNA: TGTGCCAGCAGCGGACAGGGAGGTGTGAACACTGAAGCTTTCTTT. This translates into CASSGQGGVNTEAFF.